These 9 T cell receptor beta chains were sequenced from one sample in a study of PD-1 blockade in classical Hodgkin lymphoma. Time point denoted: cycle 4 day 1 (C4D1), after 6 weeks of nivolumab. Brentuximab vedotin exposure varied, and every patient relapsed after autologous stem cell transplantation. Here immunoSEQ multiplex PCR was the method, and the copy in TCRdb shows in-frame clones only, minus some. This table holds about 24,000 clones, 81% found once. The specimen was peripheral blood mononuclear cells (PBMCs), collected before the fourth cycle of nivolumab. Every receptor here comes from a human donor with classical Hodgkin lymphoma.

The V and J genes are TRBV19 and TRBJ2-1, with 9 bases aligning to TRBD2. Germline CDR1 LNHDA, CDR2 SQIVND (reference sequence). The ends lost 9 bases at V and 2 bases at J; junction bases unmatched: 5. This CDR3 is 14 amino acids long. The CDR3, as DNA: TGTGCCAGCGGTTCTAGCGGGACCTACAATGAGCAGTTCTTC. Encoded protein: CASGSSGTYNEQFF.

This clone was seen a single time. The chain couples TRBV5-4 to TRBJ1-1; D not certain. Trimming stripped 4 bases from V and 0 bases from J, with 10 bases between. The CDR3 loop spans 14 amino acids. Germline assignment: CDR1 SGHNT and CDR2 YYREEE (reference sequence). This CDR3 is CASSGRLMNTEAFF. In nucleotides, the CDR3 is TGTGCCAGCAGCGGCAGACTGATGAACACTGAAGCTTTCTTT.

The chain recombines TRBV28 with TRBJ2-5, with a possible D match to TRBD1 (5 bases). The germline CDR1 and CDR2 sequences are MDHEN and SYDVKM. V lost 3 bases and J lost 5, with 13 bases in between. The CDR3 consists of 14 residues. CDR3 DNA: TGTGCCAGCAGTTTTGGGCAGGGTGCGGAGACCCAGTACTTC. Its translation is CASSFGQGAETQYF.

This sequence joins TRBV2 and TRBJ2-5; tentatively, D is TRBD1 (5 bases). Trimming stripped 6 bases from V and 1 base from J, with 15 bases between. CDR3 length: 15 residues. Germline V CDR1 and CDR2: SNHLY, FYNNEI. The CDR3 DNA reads TGTGCCAGCAGGTTAGACAGTTGGCGCCAAGAGACCCAGTACTTC. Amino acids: CASRLDSWRQETQYF. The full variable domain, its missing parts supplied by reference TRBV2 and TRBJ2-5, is EPEVTQTPSHQVTQMGQEVILRCVPISNHLYFYWYRQILGQKVEFLVSFYNNEISEKSEIFDDQFSVERPDGSNFTLKIRSTKLEDSAMYFCASRLDSWRQETQYFGPGTRLLVL.

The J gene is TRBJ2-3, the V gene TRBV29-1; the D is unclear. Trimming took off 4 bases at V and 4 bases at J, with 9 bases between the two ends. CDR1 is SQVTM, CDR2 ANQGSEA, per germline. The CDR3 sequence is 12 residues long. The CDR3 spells CSVVIVADTQYF. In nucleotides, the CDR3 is TGCAGCGTTGTCATTGTAGCAGATACGCAGTATTTT.

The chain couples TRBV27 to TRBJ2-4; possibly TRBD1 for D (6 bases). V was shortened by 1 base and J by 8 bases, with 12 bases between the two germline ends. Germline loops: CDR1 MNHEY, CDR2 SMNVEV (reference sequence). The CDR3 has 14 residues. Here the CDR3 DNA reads TGTGCCAGCAGTTTATATCCAGGGGTGGACATTCAGTACTTC. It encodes CASSLYPGVDIQYF.

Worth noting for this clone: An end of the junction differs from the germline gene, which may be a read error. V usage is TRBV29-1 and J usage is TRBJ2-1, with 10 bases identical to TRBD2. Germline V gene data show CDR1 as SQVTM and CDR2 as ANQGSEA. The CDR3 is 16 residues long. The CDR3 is CSVEGIAGGSYNEQFF. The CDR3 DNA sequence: TGCAGCGTGGAAGGAATAGCGGGAGGCTCTTACAATGAGCAGTTCTTC.

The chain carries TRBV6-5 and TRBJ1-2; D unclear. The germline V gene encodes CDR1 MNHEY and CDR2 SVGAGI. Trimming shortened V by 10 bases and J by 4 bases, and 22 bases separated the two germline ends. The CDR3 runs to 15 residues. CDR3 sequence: CATRGGGRLLYGYTF. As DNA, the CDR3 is TGTGCCACCCGAGGAGGAGGGAGGCTCCTCTATGGCTACACCTTC.

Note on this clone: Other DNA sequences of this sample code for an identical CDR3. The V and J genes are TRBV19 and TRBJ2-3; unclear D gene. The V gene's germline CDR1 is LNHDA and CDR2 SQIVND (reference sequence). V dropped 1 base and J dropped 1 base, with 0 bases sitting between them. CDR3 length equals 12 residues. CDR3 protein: CASSIGTDTQYF. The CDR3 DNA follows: TGTGCCAGTAGTATAGGCACAGATACGCAGTATTTT.